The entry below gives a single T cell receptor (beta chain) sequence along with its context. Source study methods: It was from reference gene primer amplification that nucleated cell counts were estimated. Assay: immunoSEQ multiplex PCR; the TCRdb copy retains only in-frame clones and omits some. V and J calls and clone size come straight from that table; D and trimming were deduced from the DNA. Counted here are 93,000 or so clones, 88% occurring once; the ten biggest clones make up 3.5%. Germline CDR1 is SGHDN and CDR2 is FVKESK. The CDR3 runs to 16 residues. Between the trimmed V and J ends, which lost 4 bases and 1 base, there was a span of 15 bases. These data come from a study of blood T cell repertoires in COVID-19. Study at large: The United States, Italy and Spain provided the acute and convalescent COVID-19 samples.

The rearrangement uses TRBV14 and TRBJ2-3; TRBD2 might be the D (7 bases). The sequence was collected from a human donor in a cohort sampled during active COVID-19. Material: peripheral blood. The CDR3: CASSPRGRGGTDTQYF. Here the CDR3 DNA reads TGTGCCAGCAGCCCCCGGGGGAGGGGGGGCACAGATACGCAGTATTTT.